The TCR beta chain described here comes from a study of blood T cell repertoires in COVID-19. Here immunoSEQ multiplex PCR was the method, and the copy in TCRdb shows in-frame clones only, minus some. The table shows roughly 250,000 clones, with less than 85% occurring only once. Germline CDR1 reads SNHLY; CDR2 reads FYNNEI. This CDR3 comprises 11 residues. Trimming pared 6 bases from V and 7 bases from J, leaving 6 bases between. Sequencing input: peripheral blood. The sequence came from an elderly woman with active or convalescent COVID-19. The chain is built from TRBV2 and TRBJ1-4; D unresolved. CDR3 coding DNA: TGTGCCAGCAGGGCGGTTGAAAAACTGTTTTTT. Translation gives CASRAVEKLFF.